This TCR beta chain derives from a study of shared clonotypes between healthy human individuals. Broader study findings: Sampling covered blood only; tissue repertoires likely differ.

The assay was immunoSEQ multiplex PCR, and TCRdb's table has in-frame clones only and misses some. Here the sample spans some 2.1 million clones, about 94% being singletons. Naive CD8 isolation took CD45RO-negative cells positively selected for CCR7 and excluded terminally differentiated effector memory CD45RA+ cells. This CDR3 region has 14 residues. Trimming cost V 5 bases and J 1 base, with 11 bases left between them. Germline V CDR1 and CDR2: MNHEY, SMNVEV (reference sequence). Details on this clone: The antigen is not known.

The chain uses TRBV27 and TRBJ2-5, with D unclear. The sample consisted of naive CD8+ T cells sorted from blood. The source is a young man in good health. CDR3 bases: TGTGCCAGCAGTCCCCAGAGCGCCCAAGAGACCCAGTACTTC. Amino acids: CASSPQSAQETQYF.